This TCR beta chain was documented in a study of T-cell memory formation after mild COVID-19. Study-level points and caveats: Memory from before infection featured some responding clones, which suggests cross-reactive memory joined.

CDR1 is SGHTA, CDR2 FQGNSA, per germline. V was cut by 3 bases and J by 0 bases, with 12 bases left in between. The length of the CDR3 is 15 residues. Amplification by 5'RACE using constant-segment primers produced TCR alpha and TCR beta cDNA libraries that carried sample barcodes and UMIs. TCRdb re-called the 5' RACE reads through MiXCR, storing one row per CDR3 protein. The sample shows 300,000 to 400,000 distinct CDR3 sequences, roughly 15% of them seen only once. About this clonotype itself: The antigen remains unidentified.

The chain has TRBV7-2 and TRBJ2-7; D gene ambiguous. Sample: PBMCs or a T cell subset sorted from them (not recorded which). The clonotype comes from a man aged 18 to 30 who had mild COVID-19 (a few samples of this study predate the infection). Cell type and time point are not known. The CDR3 is CASSFNGFLSYEQYF. CDR3 nucleotide sequence: TGTGCCAGCAGCTTTAATGGATTTCTCTCCTACGAGCAGTACTTC.